Included here is one T cell receptor beta chain sequence, with context. This record comes from a study of cytomegalovirus exposure and HLA in healthy donors. Germline V gene data show CDR1 as SGHTA and CDR2 as FQGNSA. The CDR3 has 14 residues. With 3 bases removed from V and 10 bases from J, the gap between germline ends came to 16 bases. PCR involved 60 Vbeta and 13 Jbeta primers. The assay was immunoSEQ multiplex PCR, and TCRdb's table has in-frame clones only and misses some. The sample carries more than 150,000 clones, 70% to 80% recorded once. The V and J genes are TRBV7-2 and TRBJ2-1; tentative D call: TRBD2 (7 bases). Sequencing was carried out using PBMCs. The receptor's source is a man aged 18 to 35 in good health and CMV-seronegative. CDR3: CASSFWGGPREQFF. The CDR3 DNA reads TGTGCCAGCAGCTTTTGGGGGGGCCCTAGGGAGCAGTTCTTC.